This T cell receptor beta chain appears in the sequencing data of a study of cytomegalovirus exposure and HLA in healthy donors. With 0 bases removed from V and 5 bases from J, the gap between germline ends came to 12 bases. There are 15 residues in the CDR3. From germline, CDR1 is LGHNA and CDR2 YNFKEQ. This clone was detected once. Its matching antigen is unknown. PCR used 60 Vbeta primers and 13 Jbeta primers. Produced via immunoSEQ multiplex PCR; TCRdb's table is partial and in-frame only. The sample shows approximately 83,000 clones, over 75% of them seen only once. Findings of the study overall: Analysis performed later found about 17,000 TCR beta sequences associated with HLA alleles at 0.05 false discovery rate.

The TCR was taken from a man between 18 and 35 years old in good health and CMV-seronegative. The chain has TRBV4-2 and TRBJ2-3; possible D gene TRBD1, 6 bases. Sequencing used PBMCs. CDR3 DNA: TGTGCCAGCAGCCAAGAAATGGGGGCTGGAGATACGCAGTATTTT. It codes for CASSQEMGAGDTQYF.